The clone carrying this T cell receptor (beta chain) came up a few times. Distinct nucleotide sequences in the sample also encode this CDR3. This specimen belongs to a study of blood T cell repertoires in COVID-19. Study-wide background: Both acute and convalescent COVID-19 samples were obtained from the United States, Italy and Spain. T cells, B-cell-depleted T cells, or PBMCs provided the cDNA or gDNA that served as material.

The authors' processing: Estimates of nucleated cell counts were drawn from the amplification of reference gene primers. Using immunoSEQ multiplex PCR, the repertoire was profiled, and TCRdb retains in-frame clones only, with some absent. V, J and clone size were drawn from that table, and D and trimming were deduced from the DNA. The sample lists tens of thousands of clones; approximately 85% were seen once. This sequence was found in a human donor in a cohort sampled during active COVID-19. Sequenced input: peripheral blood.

CDR3 residues: CASSLGGGSYNEQFF. The CDR3 DNA follows: TGCGCCAGCAGCTTGGGGGGCGGTTCCTACAATGAGCAGTTCTTC. The chain combines TRBV5-1 with TRBJ2-1; D is possibly TRBD1 (5 bases). The CDR3 runs to 15 residues. Germline CDR1 reads SGHRS; CDR2 reads YFSETQ. Between the trimmed V and J ends, which lost 0 bases and 1 base, there was a span of 8 bases.